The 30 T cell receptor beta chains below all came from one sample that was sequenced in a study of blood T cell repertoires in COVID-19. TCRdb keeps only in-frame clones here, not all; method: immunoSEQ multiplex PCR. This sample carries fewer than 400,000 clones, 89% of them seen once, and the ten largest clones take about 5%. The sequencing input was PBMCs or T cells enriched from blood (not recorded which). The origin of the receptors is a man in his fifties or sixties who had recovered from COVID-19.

CDR3 bases: TGCAGCGTTCCCGGGACTAGCGGGAGGGATGAGCAGTTCTTC. Protein product: CSVPGTSGRDEQFF. The V call is TRBV29-1, the J call TRBJ2-1; 16 nucleotides align to TRBD2. Germline V gene data show CDR1 as SQVTM and CDR2 as ANQGSEA. Trimming took 5 bases from V and 8 from J; bases not matched to a gene: 3. CDR3 size: 14 residues.

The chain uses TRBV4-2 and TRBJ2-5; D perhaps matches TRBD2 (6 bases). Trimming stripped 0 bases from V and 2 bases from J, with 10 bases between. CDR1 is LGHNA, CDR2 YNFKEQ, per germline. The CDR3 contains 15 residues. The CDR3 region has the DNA TGTGCCAGCAGCCAAGATATGACTAGTCAAGAGACCCAGTACTTC. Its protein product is CASSQDMTSQETQYF.

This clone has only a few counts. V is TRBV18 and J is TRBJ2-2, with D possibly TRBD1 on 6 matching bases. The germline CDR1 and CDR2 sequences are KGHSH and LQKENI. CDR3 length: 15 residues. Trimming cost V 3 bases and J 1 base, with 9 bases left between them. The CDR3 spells CASSPSDRNTGELFF. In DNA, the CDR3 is TGTGCCAGCTCACCGTCGGACAGGAACACCGGGGAGCTGTTTTTT.

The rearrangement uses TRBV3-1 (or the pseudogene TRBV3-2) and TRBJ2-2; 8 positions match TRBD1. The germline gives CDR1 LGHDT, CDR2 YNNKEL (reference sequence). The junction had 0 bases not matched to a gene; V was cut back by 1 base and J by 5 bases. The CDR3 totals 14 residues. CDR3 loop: CASSQGTGTGELFF. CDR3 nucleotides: TGTGCCAGCAGCCAAGGGACAGGGACCGGGGAGCTGTTTTTT.

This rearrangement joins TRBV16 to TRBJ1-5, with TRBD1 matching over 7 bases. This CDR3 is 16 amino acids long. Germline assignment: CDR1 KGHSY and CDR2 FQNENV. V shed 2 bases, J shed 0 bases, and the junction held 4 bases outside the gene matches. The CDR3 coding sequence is TGTGCCAGCAGCCAAGGACAGGCAAATAGCAATCAGCCCCAGCATTTT. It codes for CASSQGQANSNQPQHF.

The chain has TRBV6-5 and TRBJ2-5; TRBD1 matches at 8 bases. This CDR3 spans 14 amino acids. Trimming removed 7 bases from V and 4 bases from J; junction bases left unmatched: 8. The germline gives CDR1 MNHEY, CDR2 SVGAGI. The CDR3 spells CASIQDRARETQYF. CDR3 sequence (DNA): TGTGCCAGCATACAGGACAGGGCCCGAGAGACCCAGTACTTC.

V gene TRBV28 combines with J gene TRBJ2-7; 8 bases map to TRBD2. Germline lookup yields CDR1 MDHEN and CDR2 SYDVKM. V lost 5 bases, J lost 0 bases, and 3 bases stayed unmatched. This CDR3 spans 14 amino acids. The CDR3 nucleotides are TGTGCCAGCAGTCCTGGGACTAGCTCCTACGAGCAGTACTTC. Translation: CASSPGTSSYEQYF. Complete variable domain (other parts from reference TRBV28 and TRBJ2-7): DVKVTQSSRYLVKRTGEKVFLECVQDMDHENMFWYRQDPGLGLRLIYFSYDVKMKEKGDIPEGYSVSREKKERFSLILESASTNQTSMYLCASSPGTSSYEQYFGPGTRLTVT.

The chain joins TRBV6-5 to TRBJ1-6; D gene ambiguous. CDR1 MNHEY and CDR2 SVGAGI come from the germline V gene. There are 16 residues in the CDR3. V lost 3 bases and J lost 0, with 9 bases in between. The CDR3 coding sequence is TGTGCCAGCAGTTATGGCAGAAGCTCCTATAATTCACCCCTCCACTTT. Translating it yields CASSYGRSSYNSPLHF.

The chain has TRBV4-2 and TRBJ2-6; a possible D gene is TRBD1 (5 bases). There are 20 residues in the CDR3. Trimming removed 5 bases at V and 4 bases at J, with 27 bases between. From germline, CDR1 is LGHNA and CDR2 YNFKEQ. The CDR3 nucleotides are TGTGCCAGCAGCGTTAGACAGAACTTGCCCTCCTCTCTCGGGGCCAACGTCCTGACTTTC. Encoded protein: CASSVRQNLPSSLGANVLTF.

CDR3 coding DNA: TGCGCCAGCAGCTTGGAACAGTCTGGAAACACCATATATTTT. Amino acids: CASSLEQSGNTIYF. This chain joins TRBV5-1 and TRBJ1-3; D not certain. Trimming stripped 0 bases from V and 1 base from J, with 5 bases between. From germline, CDR1 is SGHRS and CDR2 YFSETQ. The CDR3 spans 14 residues.

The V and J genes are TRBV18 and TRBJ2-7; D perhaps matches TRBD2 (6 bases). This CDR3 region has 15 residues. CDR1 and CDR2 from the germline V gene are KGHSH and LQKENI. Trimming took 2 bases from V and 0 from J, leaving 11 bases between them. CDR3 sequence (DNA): TGTGCCAGCTCACCATATGCGGGACGCTCCTACGAGCAGTACTTC. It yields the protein CASSPYAGRSYEQYF. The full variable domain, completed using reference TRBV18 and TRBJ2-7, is NAGVMQNPRHLVRRRGQEARLRCSPMKGHSHVYWYRQLPEEGLKFMVYLQKENIIDESGMPKERFSAEFPKEGPSILRIQQVVRGDSAAYFCASSPYAGRSYEQYFGPGTRLTVT.

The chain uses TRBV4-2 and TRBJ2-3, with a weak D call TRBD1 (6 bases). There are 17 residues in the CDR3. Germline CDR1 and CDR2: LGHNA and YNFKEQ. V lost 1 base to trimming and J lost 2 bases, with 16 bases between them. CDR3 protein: CASSQGRIRQATDTQYF. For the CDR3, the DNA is TGTGCCAGCAGCCAAGGCAGAATCAGACAGGCCACAGATACGCAGTATTTT.

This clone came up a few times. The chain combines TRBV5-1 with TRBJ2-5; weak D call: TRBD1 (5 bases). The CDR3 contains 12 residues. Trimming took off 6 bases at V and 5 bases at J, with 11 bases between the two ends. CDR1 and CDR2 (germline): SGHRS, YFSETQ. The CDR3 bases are TGCGCCAGCACCCCTAACAGGGAGACCCAGTACTTC. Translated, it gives CASTPNRETQYF.

In nucleotides, the CDR3 is TGTGCCAGTAGTGTTGGGACAGTTCAAGAGACCCAGTACTTC. Amino acids: CASSVGTVQETQYF. The chain has TRBV19 and TRBJ2-5, with TRBD1 identical over 7 bases. Per the germline V gene, CDR1 is LNHDA and CDR2 is SQIVND (reference sequence). There are 14 residues in the CDR3. The ends lost 5 bases at V and 2 bases at J; junction bases unmatched: 5.

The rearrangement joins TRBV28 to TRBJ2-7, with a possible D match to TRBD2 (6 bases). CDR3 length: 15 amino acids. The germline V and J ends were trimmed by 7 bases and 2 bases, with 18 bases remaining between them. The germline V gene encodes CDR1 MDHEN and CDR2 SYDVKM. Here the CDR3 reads CASILGASAAYEQYF. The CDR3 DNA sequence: TGTGCCAGCATCCTAGGGGCTAGCGCCGCCTACGAGCAGTACTTC.

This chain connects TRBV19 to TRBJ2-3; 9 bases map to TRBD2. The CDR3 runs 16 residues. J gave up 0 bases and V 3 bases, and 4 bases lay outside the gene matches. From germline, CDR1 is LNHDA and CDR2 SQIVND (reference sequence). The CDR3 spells CASSIASGASTDTQYF. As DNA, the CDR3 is TGTGCCAGTAGTATCGCTAGCGGGGCTAGCACAGATACGCAGTATTTT.

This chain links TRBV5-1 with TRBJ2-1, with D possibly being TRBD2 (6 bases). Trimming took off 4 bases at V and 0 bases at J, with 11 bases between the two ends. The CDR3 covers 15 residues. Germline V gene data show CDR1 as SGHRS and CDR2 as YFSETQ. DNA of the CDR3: TGCGCCAGCAGCCCGGGACTTAGCTCCTACAATGAGCAGTTCTTC. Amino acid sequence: CASSPGLSSYNEQFF.

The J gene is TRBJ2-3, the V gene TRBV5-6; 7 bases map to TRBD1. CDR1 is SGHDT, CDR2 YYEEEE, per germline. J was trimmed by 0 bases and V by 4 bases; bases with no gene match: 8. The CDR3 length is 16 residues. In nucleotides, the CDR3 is TGTGCCAGCAGCAAAGGACAGGAAAGAAGCACAGATACGCAGTATTTT. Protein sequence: CASSKGQERSTDTQYF.

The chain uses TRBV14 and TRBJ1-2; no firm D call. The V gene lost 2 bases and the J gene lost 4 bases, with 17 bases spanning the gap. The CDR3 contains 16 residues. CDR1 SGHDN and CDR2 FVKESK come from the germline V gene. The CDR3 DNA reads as TGTGCCAGCAGCCAATTAGAGACTAAAGGGAGCTATGGCTACACCTTC. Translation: CASSQLETKGSYGYTF.

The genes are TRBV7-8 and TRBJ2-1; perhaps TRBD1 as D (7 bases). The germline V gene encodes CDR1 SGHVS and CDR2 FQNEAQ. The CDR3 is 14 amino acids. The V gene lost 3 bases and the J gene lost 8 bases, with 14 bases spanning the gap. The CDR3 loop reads CASSFGGQSHEQFF. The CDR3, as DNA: TGTGCCAGCAGCTTCGGGGGACAGTCTCATGAGCAGTTCTTC.

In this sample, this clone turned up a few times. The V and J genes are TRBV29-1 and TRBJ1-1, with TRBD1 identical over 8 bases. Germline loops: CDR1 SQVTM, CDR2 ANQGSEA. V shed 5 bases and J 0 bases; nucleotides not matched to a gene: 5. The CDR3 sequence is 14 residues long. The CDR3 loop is CSVSGTGMNTEAFF. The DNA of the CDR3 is TGCAGCGTTAGTGGGACAGGAATGAACACTGAAGCTTTCTTT.

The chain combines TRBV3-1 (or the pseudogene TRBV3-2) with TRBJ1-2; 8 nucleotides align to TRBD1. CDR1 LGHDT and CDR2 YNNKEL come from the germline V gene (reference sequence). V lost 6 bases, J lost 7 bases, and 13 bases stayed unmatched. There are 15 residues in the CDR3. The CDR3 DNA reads TGTGCCAGCAGAACCGGCCTGACGGACAGGGCTGGCTACACCTTC. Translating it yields CASRTGLTDRAGYTF.

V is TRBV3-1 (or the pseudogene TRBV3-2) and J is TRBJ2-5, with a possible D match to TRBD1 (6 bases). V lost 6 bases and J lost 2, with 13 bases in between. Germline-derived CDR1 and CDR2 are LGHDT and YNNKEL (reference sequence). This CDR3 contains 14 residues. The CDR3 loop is CASRATGPQETQYF. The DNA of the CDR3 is TGTGCCAGCAGGGCGACAGGACCACAAGAGACCCAGTACTTC.

The CDR3 bases are TGTGCCAGCAGTTCCCCAGGGACTAGCGGGAGAACGAACACCGGGGAGCTGTTTTTT. Encoded protein: CASSSPGTSGRTNTGELFF. The chain combines TRBV6-2 or TRBV6-3 with TRBJ2-2, with 14 bases fitting TRBD2. This CDR3 has 19 amino acids. Trimming took 4 bases from V and 0 from J; bases not matched to a gene: 7. Germline CDR1 is MNHEY and CDR2 is SVGEGT.

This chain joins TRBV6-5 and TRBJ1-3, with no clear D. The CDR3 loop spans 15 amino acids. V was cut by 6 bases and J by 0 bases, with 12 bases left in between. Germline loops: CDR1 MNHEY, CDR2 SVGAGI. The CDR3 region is CASRPRSLSGNTIYF. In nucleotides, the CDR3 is TGTGCCAGCAGACCCAGGTCTCTCTCTGGAAACACCATATATTTT.

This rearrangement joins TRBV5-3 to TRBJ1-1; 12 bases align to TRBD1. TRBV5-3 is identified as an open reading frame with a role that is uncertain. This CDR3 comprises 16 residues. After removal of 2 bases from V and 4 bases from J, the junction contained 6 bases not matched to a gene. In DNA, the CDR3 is TGTGCCAGAAGCTTAGGGACAGGGGGCGACGGCACTGAAGCTTTCTTT. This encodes CARSLGTGGDGTEAFF.

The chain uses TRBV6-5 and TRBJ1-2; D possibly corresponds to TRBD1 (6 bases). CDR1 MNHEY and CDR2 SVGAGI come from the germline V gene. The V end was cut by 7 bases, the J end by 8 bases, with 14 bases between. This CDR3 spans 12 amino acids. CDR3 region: CASTVGGRGYTF. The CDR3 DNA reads TGTGCCAGCACCGTAGGGGGTAGGGGCTACACCTTC.

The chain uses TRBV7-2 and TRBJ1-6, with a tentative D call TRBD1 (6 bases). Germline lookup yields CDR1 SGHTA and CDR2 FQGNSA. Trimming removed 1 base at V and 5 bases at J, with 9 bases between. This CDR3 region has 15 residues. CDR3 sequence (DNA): TGTGCCAGCAGCTTAGGCGGGGGCAATAATTCACCCCTCCACTTT. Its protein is CASSLGGGNNSPLHF.

The CDR3 reads CASSPQGFDYGYTF. CDR3 bases: TGCGCCAGCAGCCCACAGGGTTTCGACTATGGCTACACCTTC. The chain combines TRBV5-1 with TRBJ1-2, with D tentatively TRBD1 (6 bases). Germline loops: CDR1 SGHRS, CDR2 YFSETQ. V lost 4 bases and J lost 3, with 13 bases in between. The CDR3 has 14 amino acids.

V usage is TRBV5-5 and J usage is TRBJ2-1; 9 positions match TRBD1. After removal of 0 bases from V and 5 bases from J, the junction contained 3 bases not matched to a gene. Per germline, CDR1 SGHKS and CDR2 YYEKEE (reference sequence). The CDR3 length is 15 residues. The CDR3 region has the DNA TGTGCCAGCAGCTTGGTGCGGACAGGGGACAATGAGCAGTTCTTC. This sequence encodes CASSLVRTGDNEQFF.